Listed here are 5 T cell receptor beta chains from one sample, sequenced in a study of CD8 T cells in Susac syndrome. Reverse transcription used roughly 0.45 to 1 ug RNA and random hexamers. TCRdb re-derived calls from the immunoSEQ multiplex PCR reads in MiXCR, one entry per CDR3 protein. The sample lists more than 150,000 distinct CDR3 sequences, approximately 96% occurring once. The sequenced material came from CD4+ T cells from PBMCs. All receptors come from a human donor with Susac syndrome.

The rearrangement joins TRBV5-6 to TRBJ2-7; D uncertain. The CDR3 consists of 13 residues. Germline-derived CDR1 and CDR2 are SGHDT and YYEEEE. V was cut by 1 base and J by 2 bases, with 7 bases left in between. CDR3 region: CASSLTVPYEQYF. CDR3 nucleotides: TGTGCCAGCAGCTTGACAGTCCCCTACGAGCAGTACTTC.

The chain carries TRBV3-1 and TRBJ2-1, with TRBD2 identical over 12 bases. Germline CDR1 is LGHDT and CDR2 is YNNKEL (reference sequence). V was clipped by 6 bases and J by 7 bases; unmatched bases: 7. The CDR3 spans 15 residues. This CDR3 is CASRPTSGGRNEQFF. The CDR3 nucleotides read TGTGCCAGCAGACCCACTAGCGGGGGGAGGAATGAGCAGTTCTTC.

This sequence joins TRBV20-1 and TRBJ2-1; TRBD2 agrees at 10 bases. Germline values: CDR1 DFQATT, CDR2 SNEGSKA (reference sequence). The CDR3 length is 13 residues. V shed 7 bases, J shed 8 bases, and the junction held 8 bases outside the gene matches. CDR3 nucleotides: TGCAGTGAAGCGGGGGGGCTGGGTGATGAGCAGTTCTTC. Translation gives CSEAGGLGDEQFF.

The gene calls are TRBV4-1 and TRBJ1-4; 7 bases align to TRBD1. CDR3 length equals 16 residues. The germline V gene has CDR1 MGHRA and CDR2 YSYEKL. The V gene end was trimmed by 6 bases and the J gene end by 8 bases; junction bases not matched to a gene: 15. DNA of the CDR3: TGCGCCAGCAGACAAAGCCCGTCAGGGGGAGACGAAAAACTGTTTTTT. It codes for CASRQSPSGGDEKLFF.

The CDR3 here is CASRDQQGRYEQYF. CDR3 nucleotide sequence: TGTGCCAGCAGAGATCAACAGGGGCGATACGAGCAGTACTTC. The chain couples TRBV6-6 to TRBJ2-7; 7 nucleotides line up with TRBD1. The CDR3 is made up of 14 amino acids. Germline V gene lookup returns CDR1 MNHNY and CDR2 SVGAGI (reference sequence). J gave up 4 bases and V 6 bases, and 9 bases lay outside the gene matches.